These T cell receptor beta chains were read from a single sample in a study of T cell repertoires in cytomegalovirus infection. TCRdb reanalysed the reads using MiXCR and keeps one entry per CDR3 protein. This sample yields 310,000 or so distinct CDR3 sequences, of which around 25% are seen a single time; about an eighth belongs to the top ten. No cognate antigen is known for these TCRs. Sequenced material: cultured PBMCs, taken from culture after CMV antigen stimulation. These receptors came from a human donor in good health (CMV status not recorded). Some clones in this sample may be carry-over from other donors' samples. Each CDR3 is given with its conserved first and last residue. The D gene is left open where the match is weak. Only some rows state a clone size, as once, few, many or a class for expanded clones.

TRBD1	TRBV20-1	TRBJ2-5	-	TGCAGTGCTAGACCCGGACAGGGGGAGACCCAGTACTTC	CSARPGQGETQYF
TRBD1	TRBV7-2	TRBJ2-5	many	TGTGCCAGCAGCTTACCCTGGACAGGGGGGCAGTACTTC	CASSLPWTGGQYF
TRBD1	TRBV7-2	TRBJ2-1	many	TGTGCCAGCAGCCGCCTTGGGGACAGGGGGCGCGATGAGCAGTTCTTC	CASSRLGDRGRDEQFF
TRBD2	TRBV7-8	TRBJ2-5	few	TGTGCCACCCCTAGCGGGCGCATGGGGACCCAGTACTTC	CATPSGRMGTQYF
TRBD2	TRBV7-2	TRBJ2-1	-	TGTGCCAGCAGGCCGGGACTAACCTACAATGAGCAGTTCTTC	CASRPGLTYNEQFF
TRBD2	TRBV2	TRBJ2-1	few	TGTGCCAGCAGTACGATAGCGGGAGATAGTGAGCAGTTCTTC	CASSTIAGDSEQFF
-	TRBV6-1	TRBJ1-1	few	TGTGCCAGCAGGGACAGTACTGAAGCTTTCTTT	CASRDSTEAFF
-	TRBV11-3	TRBJ1-4	-	TGTGCCAGCAGCTTAACAATTGGGACTAATGAAAAACTGTTTTTT	CASSLTIGTNEKLFF
-	TRBV4-1	TRBJ1-3	-	TGCGCCAGCAGCCAGGCGGGGCTACGGGGAAACACCATATATTTT	CASSQAGLRGNTIYF
TRBD2	TRBV7-6	TRBJ2-5	few	TGTGCCAGCAGTTTGATAGCGGGAGTGCGAGAGACCCAGTACTTC	CASSLIAGVRETQYF
-	TRBV3-1	TRBJ1-2	few	TGTGCCAGCAGCCGGAGGGACATGGACTATGGCTACACCTTC	CASSRRDMDYGYTF
-	TRBV12-3/TRBV12-4	TRBJ1-4	-	TGTGCCAGCAGTTTTGGGGTAACTAATGAAAAACTGTTTTTT	CASSFGVTNEKLFF
-	TRBV7-2	TRBJ2-7	many	TGTGCCAGCAGCTTAGCGCGGGACGGGCTCTACGAGCAGTACTTC	CASSLARDGLYEQYF
-	TRBV7-2	TRBJ1-1	many	TGTGCCAGCAGCTTTGCAGGGCTTACTGAAGCTTTCTTT	CASSFAGLTEAFF
-	TRBV11-3	TRBJ2-2	many	TGTGCCAGCAGCCTTTCGGTTTGGGGGGACACCGGGGAGCTGTTTTTT	CASSLSVWGDTGELFF
-	TRBV7-6	TRBJ2-3	many	TGTGCCAGCAGCTTACCCCCAGGGGAGGATACGCAGTATTTT	CASSLPPGEDTQYF
TRBD1	TRBV28	TRBJ1-2	-	TGTGCCAGCAGCTGGGACAGGAAAGGAGGCTACACCTTC	CASSWDRKGGYTF
-	TRBV28	TRBJ2-3	-	TGTGCCAGCAGGGCCTCCGGAGGCACAGATACGCAGTATTTT	CASRASGGTDTQYF
-	TRBV28	TRBJ2-5	many	TGTGCCAGCAGTCCCTACCATGCAGGGTCGGGGGAGACCCAGTACTTC	CASSPYHAGSGETQYF
-	TRBV12-3/TRBV12-4	TRBJ2-3	-	TGTGCCAGCAGTCCCCCCCTCACAGATACGCAGTATTTT	CASSPPLTDTQYF
-	TRBV4-1	TRBJ1-6	-	TGCGCCAGCAGCCAAGTCTATAATTCACCCCTCCACTTT	CASSQVYNSPLHF
TRBD1	TRBV12-3/TRBV12-4	TRBJ2-1	many	TGTGCCAGCAGCCTGACAGGGATCTCCTACAATGAGCAGTTCTTC	CASSLTGISYNEQFF
-	TRBV11-2	TRBJ2-1	few	TGTGCCAGCAGCTTAGTCTACAGGGACAATGAGCAGTTCTTC	CASSLVYRDNEQFF
TRBD1	TRBV19	TRBJ2-2	few	TGTGCCAGTAGTACACAGGGGGCCTGGGGGGAGCTGTTTTTT	CASSTQGAWGELFF
TRBD2	TRBV12-3/TRBV12-4	TRBJ2-7	-	TGTGCCAGCAGTTTAGTAGCGGGAGTGAACGAGCAGTACTTC	CASSLVAGVNEQYF
-	TRBV29-1	TRBJ1-2	-	TGCAGCGTTGAATGGGCAGGGCCGTTC	CSVEWAGPF
-	TRBV7-9	TRBJ1-1	-	TGTGCCAGCAGTTTCAGTGACACTGAAGCTTTCTTT	CASSFSDTEAFF
TRBD1	TRBV4-3	TRBJ1-1	many	TGCGCCAGCAGCCAAGGTGGAGACAGGGTGAACACTGAAGCTTTCTTT	CASSQGGDRVNTEAFF
-	TRBV6-2/TRBV6-3	TRBJ2-1	-	TGTGCCAGCAGCCGACTAGTTACCTACAATGAGCAGTTCTTC	CASSRLVTYNEQFF
-	TRBV7-6	TRBJ1-1	-	TGTGCCGGGGGGAGGGAGAACACTGAAGCTTTCTTT	CAGGRENTEAFF
TRBD1	TRBV5-4	TRBJ1-1	-	TGTGCCAGCAGCTTGTTGACAGGGGGTACTGAAGCTTTCTTT	CASSLLTGGTEAFF
-	TRBV11-2	TRBJ1-2	-	TGTGCCAGCAGGCAAAGTTTCAGGGGCTCTCCCTCTAACTATGGCTACACCTTC	CASRQSFRGSPSNYGYTF
TRBD2	TRBV28	TRBJ2-5	few	TGTGCCAGCAGTCGCTGGACTAGCGATGAATACCAAGAGACCCAGTACTTC	CASSRWTSDEYQETQYF
-	TRBV7-9	TRBJ2-3	many	TGTGCCAGCAGCGTCGGGACGGAGGATACGCAGTATTTT	CASSVGTEDTQYF
TRBD1	TRBV20-1	TRBJ1-2	few	TGCAGTGCTAGACCACTGACAGGGGTCCTACCCTCCCTCCATGGCTACACCTTC	CSARPLTGVLPSLHGYTF
-	TRBV11-3	TRBJ2-2	few	TGTGCCAGCAGCCAACCCGGAGAGATGAACACCGGGGAGCTGTTTTTT	CASSQPGEMNTGELFF
-	TRBV7-9	TRBJ1-1	many	TGTGCCAGCAGCTGGACAGAGAACACTGAAGCTTTCTTT	CASSWTENTEAFF
-	TRBV19	TRBJ2-5	-	TGTGCCAGTAGTTATGGCTCCCCGTACCAAGAGACCCAGTACTTC	CASSYGSPYQETQYF
-	TRBV7-9	TRBJ1-2	-	TGTGCCAGCAGCTTAGAAACATTCTCTGGCTACACCTTC	CASSLETFSGYTF
TRBD1	TRBV5-1	TRBJ2-3	-	TGCGCCAGCAGCCCGGGACAGCGCCAGGATACGCAGTATTTT	CASSPGQRQDTQYF
TRBD2	TRBV7-2	TRBJ2-7	few	TGTGCCAGCAGCTTCGGGAGGGACGGTCGAGCGTGGGAGCAGTACTTC	CASSFGRDGRAWEQYF
TRBD2	TRBV2	TRBJ2-5	few	TGTGCCAGCAGCGGTCAGACTAGCGGGGTAACCCAGTACTTC	CASSGQTSGVTQYF
-	TRBV18	TRBJ1-2	few	TGTGCCAGCTCACCACCAGGGGAAACTTCCTATGGCTACACCTTC	CASSPPGETSYGYTF
-	TRBV12-3/TRBV12-4	TRBJ2-1	-	TGTGCCAGCAGTTACGAAGGAGGGTACAATGAGCAGTTCTTC	CASSYEGGYNEQFF
-	TRBV7-2	TRBJ1-1	many	TGTGCCAGCAGCTCTATAAACGGGGCCCGAACTGGAGCTTTCTTT	CASSSINGARTGAFF
-	TRBV5-4	TRBJ2-5	-	TGTGCCAGCAGCTTGGTAGGGGCGAAGGAGACCCAGTACTTC	CASSLVGAKETQYF
-	TRBV12-3/TRBV12-4	TRBJ2-6	few	TGTGCCAGCAGTTTAAGGGCAGATCCCAGCTCTGGGGCCAACGTCCTGACTTTC	CASSLRADPSSGANVLTF
TRBD2	TRBV5-6	TRBJ2-3	-	TGTGCCAGCGGAAACAAGGGGACTATACGCGGAGATACGCAGTATTTT	CASGNKGTIRGDTQYF